The subject of this entry is one T cell receptor (beta chain). The data belong to a study of technical replicates of blood from several donors. Measured with immunoSEQ multiplex PCR; TCRdb has only the in-frame clones, and not every one. The table has about 66,000 clones, 92% seen once. Trimming removed 4 bases from V and 0 bases from J, with 10 bases in between. Germline V lookup: CDR1 MNHEY, CDR2 SMNVEV (reference sequence). The CDR3 contains 14 residues. The chain links TRBV27 to TRBJ2-7; TRBD1 is a possible D gene (5 bases). The sample was T cells isolated from PBMCs. This clonotype was sampled from a human donor in good health. CDR3 bases: TGTGCCAGCAGTTGGGGCGGAGCCTCCTACGAGCAGTACTTC. Translated: CASSWGGASYEQYF.